A single sample gave rise to the 27 T cell receptor beta chains below, sequenced in a study of CD8 T cell repertoires and HIV-1 epitope variants (TCRdb year 2020). Antigens of these TCRs are unknown. The protocol used for the library was the immunoSEQ multiplex PCR assay. TCRdb carries this immuneACCESS record with in-frame sequences only. Its versions omit some clonotypes, under half of them owing to an unresolved V gene in the studies checked, with the rest unexplained. Present in this sample are about 5,100 clones, approximately 72% of which were seen just once. About 45% of the sample belongs to the ten largest clones. Input material: cultured CD8+ T cells derived from PBMCs. The receptors derive from a male donor with HIV.

The sample holds one count of this clone. Written as DNA, the CDR3 is TGTGCCAGCAGGGGGATCAGGGGTTACCAAGAGACCCAGTACTTC. This gives the protein CASRGIRGYQETQYF. The V call is TRBV6-5, the J call TRBJ2-5; D possibly corresponds to TRBD1 (6 bases). The germline gives CDR1 MNHEY, CDR2 SVGAGI. Trimming took off 6 bases at V and 0 bases at J, with 14 bases between the two ends. CDR3 length equals 15 residues.

The V gene is TRBV14, the J gene TRBJ2-1; 7 nucleotides align to TRBD1. V was pared by 1 base and J by 14 bases, with 8 bases of the junction left unmatched. The CDR3 length is 13 residues. Germline assignment: CDR1 SGHDN and CDR2 FVKESK. CDR3 sequence reads: CASSQVLDREKFF. CDR3 DNA sequence: TGTGCCAGCAGCCAAGTCCTAGACAGGGAAAAGTTCTTC.

This clone was picked up a small number of times. The chain combines TRBV4-2 with TRBJ1-6; no clear D. V dropped 1 base and J dropped 8 bases, with 15 bases sitting between them. CDR3 length equals 16 residues. Per germline, CDR1 LGHNA and CDR2 YNFKEQ. The CDR3 nucleotides read TGTGCCAGCAGCCAAGCCGTAGGGTCTATGGATTCACCCCTCCACTTT. Protein: CASSQAVGSMDSPLHF.

The chain carries TRBV10-1 and TRBJ2-1, with TRBD2 matching over 8 bases. This CDR3 spans 15 amino acids. Germline V gene sequence: CDR1 WNHNN, CDR2 SYGVQD (reference sequence). V shed 10 bases, J shed 0 bases, and the junction held 8 bases outside the gene matches. The CDR3 here is CATISGDSSYNEQFF. The DNA for the CDR3 is TGCGCCACCATTAGCGGGGATAGCTCCTACAATGAGCAGTTCTTC.

The rearrangement links TRBV5-1 to TRBJ2-5; D might be TRBD1 or TRBD2, each matching 5 bases. With 4 bases removed from V and 5 bases from J, the gap between germline ends came to 18 bases. There are 15 residues in the CDR3. Germline loops: CDR1 SGHRS, CDR2 YFSETQ. The chain's CDR3 is CASSEGRSSWETQYF. The CDR3 DNA sequence: TGCGCCAGCAGCGAGGGACGGAGTAGTTGGGAGACCCAGTACTTC.

This chain joins TRBV7-9 and TRBJ1-2, with D possibly TRBD1 on 6 matching bases. The germline CDR1 and CDR2 sequences are SEHNR and FQNEAQ (reference sequence). There are 13 residues in the CDR3. V was shortened by 5 bases and J by 0 bases, with 7 bases between the two germline ends. This CDR3 reads CASSRQANYGYTF. CDR3 in DNA: TGTGCCAGCAGCCGACAGGCTAACTATGGCTACACCTTC.

This clone occurred once. J is TRBJ2-5 and V is TRBV9, with D perhaps matching TRBD1 or TRBD2 (5 bases each). This CDR3 comprises 14 residues. Germline V CDR1 and CDR2: SGDLS, YYNGEE. V was pared by 3 bases and J by 2 bases, with 11 bases between. The CDR3 region is CASSGGATQETQYF. CDR3 bases: TGTGCCAGCAGCGGAGGGGCTACTCAAGAGACCCAGTACTTC.

The genes are TRBV28 and TRBJ1-5; weak D call: TRBD1 (5 bases). CDR1 and CDR2 (germline): MDHEN, SYDVKM. The V and J ends lost 3 bases and 1 base respectively, with 13 bases between them. The CDR3 runs to 16 residues. The CDR3 sequence is CASSFRDSLSNQPQHF. The CDR3 DNA reads TGTGCCAGCAGTTTCAGGGATTCGTTAAGCAATCAGCCCCAGCATTTT. The complete variable domain, with remaining parts taken from reference TRBV28 and TRBJ1-5, reads DVKVTQSSRYLVKRTGEKVFLECVQDMDHENMFWYRQDPGLGLRLIYFSYDVKMKEKGDIPEGYSVSREKKERFSLILESASTNQTSMYLCASSFRDSLSNQPQHFGDGTRLSIL.

CDR3 region: CASSGREGHATNEKLFF. The CDR3 nucleotides are TGTGCCAGCAGCGGGCGGGAGGGGCATGCAACTAATGAAAAACTGTTTTTT. The rearrangement uses TRBV9 and TRBJ1-4; a possible D gene is TRBD1 (5 bases). The length of the CDR3 is 17 residues. The V end was cut by 3 bases, the J end by 0 bases, with 15 bases between. Germline V lookup: CDR1 SGDLS, CDR2 YYNGEE.

Within the sample, this clone is medium-sized (0.01 to 0.1%). The CDR3 nucleotides are TGTGCCAGCAGTCCGGGACCCACCGGGAACGAGCAGTACTTC. Translating gives CASSPGPTGNEQYF. The chain carries TRBV6-5 and TRBJ2-7; D is possibly TRBD1 or TRBD2 (5 bases each). CDR3 size: 14 residues. Trimming removed 5 bases at V and 5 bases at J, with 16 bases between. Germline CDR1 and CDR2: MNHEY and SVGAGI.

This clone was seen more than once but under ten times. This rearrangement joins TRBV7-3 to TRBJ2-1; 9 bases line up with TRBD1. With 2 bases clipped from V and 0 bases from J, the junction kept 2 bases outside the gene matches. Per the germline V gene, CDR1 is SGHTA and CDR2 is FQGTGA. The CDR3 totals 16 residues. CDR3 region: CASSLAGQGSYNEQFF. For the CDR3, the DNA is TGTGCCAGCAGCTTAGCGGGACAGGGCTCCTACAATGAGCAGTTCTTC.

This clone was observed a handful of times. CDR3 coding DNA: TGTGCCAGCAGTTACTCGGCTAGCGGGAGCGGCAATGAGCAGTTCTTC. Protein: CASSYSASGSGNEQFF. This chain links TRBV6-5 with TRBJ2-1, with 10 bases lining up with TRBD2. CDR1 and CDR2 (germline): MNHEY, SVGAGI. The V segment lost 0 bases and the J segment 6 bases; nucleotides outside the gene matches: 5. CDR3 size: 16 residues.

This rearrangement joins TRBV27 to TRBJ2-2; possibly TRBD1 for D (6 bases). The CDR3 is 14 amino acids. CDR1 is MNHEY, CDR2 SMNVEV, per germline (reference sequence). V was shortened by 6 bases and J by 9 bases, with 17 bases between the two germline ends. The CDR3, as DNA: TGTGCCAGCAGAATAGTAGGGGGAAGTAGGGAGCTGTTTTTT. It codes for CASRIVGGSRELFF.

This clone was detected once. V gene TRBV19 combines with J gene TRBJ2-1, with a tentative D call TRBD2 (7 bases). The V gene's germline CDR1 is LNHDA and CDR2 SQIVND (reference sequence). V lost 3 bases to trimming and J lost 8 bases, with 11 bases between them. The CDR3 is made up of 13 amino acids. Here the CDR3 reads CASSMGGQDEQFF. CDR3 coding DNA: TGTGCCAGTAGTATGGGGGGGCAAGATGAGCAGTTCTTC.

The chain employs TRBV27 and TRBJ2-7; D gene ambiguous. The length of the CDR3 is 12 residues. Trimming cost V 5 bases and J 4 bases, with 9 bases left between them. Germline lookup yields CDR1 MNHEY and CDR2 SMNVEV (reference sequence). The CDR3, as DNA: TGTGCCAGCAGTCCGACTGATTACGAGCAGTACTTC. Translated: CASSPTDYEQYF.

The rearrangement joins TRBV4-3 to TRBJ2-7; weak D call: TRBD2 (5 bases). Trimming removed 5 bases at V and 7 bases at J, with 15 bases between. The germline gives CDR1 LGHNA, CDR2 YSLEER. This CDR3 contains 13 residues. The CDR3 loop reads CASSTVGGGEQYF. Written as DNA, the CDR3 is TGCGCCAGCAGCACCGTGGGTGGCGGGGAGCAGTACTTC.

This sequence joins TRBV19 and TRBJ2-7, with 8 bases aligning to TRBD2. This CDR3 region has 16 residues. Germline trimming cut 0 bases from V and 5 bases from J; bases unmatched to any gene: 9. CDR1 and CDR2 from the germline V gene are LNHDA and SQIVND (reference sequence). The CDR3 protein is CASSIDLNGRANEQYF. The CDR3 bases are TGTGCCAGTAGTATAGACCTTAACGGGAGGGCCAACGAGCAGTACTTC.

This clone is medium-sized within its sample. This chain joins TRBV5-1 and TRBJ1-5; 7 nucleotides agree with TRBD1. V lost 4 bases, J lost 5 bases, and 3 bases stayed unmatched. This CDR3 contains 13 residues. Germline V gene lookup returns CDR1 SGHRS and CDR2 YFSETQ. The CDR3 DNA is TGCGCCAGCAGCCCGACAGGGCATCAGCCCCAGCATTTT. Its protein is CASSPTGHQPQHF.

V usage is TRBV5-4 and J usage is TRBJ2-7; TRBD2 aligns across 8 bases. The CDR3 contains 15 residues. Germline V CDR1 and CDR2: SGHNT, YYREEE (reference sequence). V was pared by 2 bases and J by 0 bases, with 4 bases of the junction left unmatched. The CDR3 sequence is CASSFKAGVSYEQYF. DNA for the CDR3: TGTGCCAGCAGCTTTAAAGCGGGGGTCTCCTACGAGCAGTACTTC. The whole variable domain, remainder taken from reference TRBV5-4 and TRBJ2-7, is ETGVTQSPTHLIKTRGQQVTLRCSSQSGHNTVSWYQQALGQGPQFIFQYYREEENGRGNFPPRFSGLQFPNYSSELNVNALELDDSALYLCASSFKAGVSYEQYFGPGTRLTVT.

This clone was picked up a small number of times. The V and J genes are TRBV11-2 and TRBJ1-3; D unclear. The CDR3 runs 17 residues. V was pared by 2 bases and J by 0 bases, with 14 bases between. Per the germline V gene, CDR1 is SGHAT and CDR2 is FQNNGV. CDR3 DNA sequence: TGTGCCAGCAGCTTACCCCCAGACGGTAGCTCTGGAAACACCATATATTTT. Its translation: CASSLPPDGSSGNTIYF.

This clone has only a few counts. The genes are TRBV5-6 and TRBJ2-2, with 11 bases that match TRBD2. The ends lost 2 bases at V and 3 bases at J; junction bases unmatched: 0. This CDR3 has 15 residues. Germline-derived CDR1 and CDR2 are SGHDT and YYEEEE. Here the CDR3 reads CASSLLAGDTGELFF. CDR3 DNA sequence: TGTGCCAGCAGCTTACTAGCGGGAGACACCGGGGAGCTGTTTTTT.

This chain links TRBV30 with TRBJ1-6; possible D gene TRBD1, 5 bases. Germline CDR1 reads GTSNPN; CDR2 reads SVGIG (reference sequence). V lost 2 bases and J 2 bases, leaving 19 bases between the germline ends. The CDR3 is 18 amino acids. The CDR3 nucleotides are TGTGCCTGGAGTTCACCCCGGGGGGTCGGGCCCTATAATTCACCCCTCCACTTT. This encodes CAWSSPRGVGPYNSPLHF. Using reference TRBV30 and TRBJ1-6 for the parts outside the CDR3, the full variable domain is SQTIHQWPATLVQPVGSPLSLECTVEGTSNPNLYWYRQAAGRGLQLLFYSVGIGQISSEVPQNLSASRPQDRQFILSSKKLLLSDSGFYLCAWSSPRGVGPYNSPLHFGNGTRLTVT.

This chain uses TRBV4-3 with TRBJ2-4; possibly TRBD2 for D (7 bases). CDR3 length: 16 amino acids. The V gene's germline CDR1 is LGHNA and CDR2 YSLEER. Deletions cut 0 bases from V and 6 bases from J, with 15 bases between. The CDR3 region is CASSQESGGASNIQYF. CDR3 bases: TGCGCCAGCAGCCAAGAAAGTGGGGGGGCTTCAAACATTCAGTACTTC.

The rearrangement uses TRBV11-2 and TRBJ2-1, with 8 bases that match TRBD2. In germline, CDR1 is SGHAT, CDR2 FQNNGV. The trim removed 1 base at V and 5 bases at J, leaving 7 bases unmatched. This CDR3 contains 16 residues. CDR3: CASSLGSGGPNNEQFF. CDR3 sequence (DNA): TGTGCCAGCAGCTTAGGGTCGGGAGGGCCGAACAATGAGCAGTTCTTC.

The chain has TRBV19 and TRBJ1-5; 7 bases agree with TRBD1. Germline loops: CDR1 LNHDA, CDR2 SQIVND (reference sequence). The CDR3 has 15 residues. V was clipped by 3 bases and J by 4 bases; unmatched bases: 6. CDR3 loop: CASSIAGRGNQPQHF. CDR3 in DNA: TGTGCCAGTAGTATCGCCGGCAGGGGGAATCAGCCCCAGCATTTT.

This clone was recorded a few times. The chain uses TRBV28 and TRBJ2-7; 11 bases line up with TRBD2. This CDR3 has 17 residues. J was trimmed by 4 bases and V by 4 bases; bases with no gene match: 12. Germline CDR1 reads MDHEN; CDR2 reads SYDVKM. The CDR3 is CASSSTTTSGIMYEQYF. CDR3 sequence (DNA): TGTGCCAGCAGTTCCACCACGACTAGCGGGATTATGTACGAGCAGTACTTC.

A few counts support this clone. The V and J genes are TRBV25-1 and TRBJ2-1; 7 bases fit TRBD2. Germline V CDR1 and CDR2: MGHDK, SYGVNS. The CDR3 has 17 residues. The trim removed 3 bases at V and 5 bases at J, leaving 13 bases unmatched. The CDR3: CASSDPESSGRNNEQFF. CDR3 DNA: TGTGCCAGCAGTGATCCGGAGTCTAGCGGACGAAACAATGAGCAGTTCTTC. Supplemented by reference TRBV25-1 and TRBJ2-1, the full variable domain reads EADIYQTPRYLVIGTGKKITLECSQTMGHDKMYWYQQDPGMELHLIHYSYGVNSTEKGDLSSESTVSRIRTEHFPLTLESARPSHTSQYLCASSDPESSGRNNEQFFGPGTRLTVL.